This TCR beta chain was recovered during a study of blood T cell repertoires in COVID-19. Study-level background: The cDNA or gDNA used as material had been derived from T cells, B-cell-depleted T cells, or PBMCs.

Methods used by the authors: Researchers report that nucleated cell counts were estimated from reference gene primer amplification. The assay was immunoSEQ multiplex PCR, and TCRdb's table has in-frame clones only and misses some. V and J calls and clone size come straight from that table; D and trimming were deduced from the DNA. The repertoire holds about 170,000 clones, roughly 85% seen once, with approximately 2% in the top ten. The germline V and J ends were trimmed by 1 base and 4 bases, with 7 bases remaining between them. Per the germline V gene, CDR1 is SEHNR and CDR2 is FQNEAQ (reference sequence). CDR3 length equals 13 residues.

This chain connects TRBV7-9 to TRBJ2-5; D remains ambiguous. This receptor was obtained from a woman of 80 years or more with acute or convalescent COVID-19. Sequencing was carried out using peripheral blood. CDR3: CASSLEFGETQYF. As DNA, the CDR3 is TGTGCCAGCAGCTTAGAATTCGGAGAGACCCAGTACTTC.